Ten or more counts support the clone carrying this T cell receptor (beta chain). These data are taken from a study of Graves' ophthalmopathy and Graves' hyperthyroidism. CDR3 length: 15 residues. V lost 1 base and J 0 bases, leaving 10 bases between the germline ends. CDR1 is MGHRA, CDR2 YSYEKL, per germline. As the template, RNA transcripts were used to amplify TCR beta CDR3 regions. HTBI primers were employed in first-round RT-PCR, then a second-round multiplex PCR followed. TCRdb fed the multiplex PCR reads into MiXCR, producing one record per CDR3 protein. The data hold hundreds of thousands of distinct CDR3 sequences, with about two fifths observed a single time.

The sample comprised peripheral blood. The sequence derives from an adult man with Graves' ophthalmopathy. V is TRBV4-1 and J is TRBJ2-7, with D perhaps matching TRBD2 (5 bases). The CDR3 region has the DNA TGCGCCAGCAGCCAAGTCGCGGGCGTCTCCTACGAGCAGTACTTC. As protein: CASSQVAGVSYEQYF.